These 5 T cell receptor beta chains came from one sample sequenced in a study of blood T cell repertoires in COVID-19. Sequencing was performed with immunoSEQ multiplex PCR; in TCRdb, only in-frame clones are kept and a portion is missing. The data hold 270,000 or so clones, with about 90% observed a single time. Input material: peripheral blood. The receptors come from an older woman with COVID-19, enrolled during active disease.

CDR3 DNA sequence: TGTGCCAGCAGCCTCGGTGGACAGGGTTGGGACGAGCAGTACTTC. This encodes CASSLGGQGWDEQYF. The chain recombines TRBV3-1 (or the pseudogene TRBV3-2) with TRBJ2-7; 8 nucleotides align to TRBD1. The V gene end was trimmed by 4 bases and the J gene end by 5 bases; junction bases not matched to a gene: 10. The CDR3 has 15 amino acids. CDR1 and CDR2 from the germline V gene are LGHDT and YNNKEL (reference sequence).

The chain couples TRBV6-2 or TRBV6-3 to TRBJ1-5; D may be TRBD1 (5 bases). CDR1 and CDR2 (germline): MNHEY, SVGEGT. The V and J ends lost 6 bases and 4 bases respectively, with 13 bases between them. CDR3 length equals 14 residues. The CDR3 DNA reads as TGTGCCAGCAGGCCTCAGGGAGGGAATCAGCCCCAGCATTTT. Its protein is CASRPQGGNQPQHF.

The J gene is TRBJ2-5, the V gene TRBV9; a weak D match, TRBD1 (6 bases). This CDR3 spans 15 amino acids. Germline values: CDR1 SGDLS, CDR2 YYNGEE. The germline V and J ends were trimmed by 0 bases and 5 bases, with 14 bases remaining between them. Here the CDR3 reads CASSVAGGLGETQYF. The CDR3 DNA sequence: TGTGCCAGCAGCGTAGCTGGGGGCCTGGGGGAGACCCAGTACTTC.

The chain joins TRBV7-2 to TRBJ2-7, with D perhaps matching TRBD1 (6 bases). Germline V lookup: CDR1 SGHTA, CDR2 FQGNSA. The V end lost 2 bases, the J end lost 5 bases, and 16 bases lay between the germline ends. This CDR3 is 15 amino acids long. For the CDR3, the DNA is TGTGCCAGCAGCTTACGGTATGGCAGGGGAAACGAGCAGTACTTC. Amino acids: CASSLRYGRGNEQYF.

The count of this clone is one. The V call is TRBV7-2, the J call TRBJ2-1; D is ambiguous. This CDR3 contains 11 residues. Germline CDR1 and CDR2: SGHTA and FQGNSA. V was cut by 3 bases and J by 10 bases, with 7 bases left in between. The CDR3: CASSLAGEQFF. CDR3 DNA sequence: TGTGCCAGCAGCTTGGCAGGAGAGCAGTTCTTC.